These 6 T cell receptor beta chains share one sample of origin, sequenced in a study of beta chain features in type 1 diabetes. Study outcomes and limitations: Patients with Type 1 diabetes showed moderately but significantly shorter TCRB CDR3s in all four CD4+ subsets.

For these receptors, no antigen is known. The sequenced template was cDNA made from the entire isolated RNA. Repertoires were generated with immunoSEQ multiplex PCR, while TCRdb's copy carries only in-frame clones and drops some. The sample includes approximately 360,000 clones, around 12% of them seen just once. The sample was naive CD4+ T cells from blood. These receptors originate from a woman aged 18-29 years with type 1 diabetes.

The chain is built from TRBV5-6 and TRBJ2-6; a weak D match, TRBD1 (5 bases). The germline V gene has CDR1 SGHDT and CDR2 YYEEEE. The CDR3 consists of 16 residues. Between the trimmed V and J ends, which lost 0 bases and 2 bases, there was a span of 9 bases. Here the CDR3 DNA reads TGTGCCAGCAGCTTGGGTGGGGCTACTGGGGCCAACGTCCTGACTTTC. It yields the protein CASSLGGATGANVLTF. Together with reference TRBV5-6 and TRBJ2-6, the CDR3 gives the full variable domain: DAGVTQSPTHLIKTRGQQVTLRCSPKSGHDTVSWYQQALGQGPQFIFQYYEEEERQRGNFPDRFSGHQFPNYSSELNVNALLLGDSALYLCASSLGGATGANVLTFGAGSRLTVL.

The genes are TRBV13 and TRBJ2-7; 7 positions agree with TRBD2. This CDR3 has 14 amino acids. After removal of 4 bases from V and 3 bases from J, the junction contained 6 bases not matched to a gene. Germline CDR1 PRHDT, CDR2 FYEKMQ (reference sequence). The CDR3 nucleotides read TGTGCCAGCAGCTCTGGACTAGGGAACTACGAGCAGTACTTC. As protein: CASSSGLGNYEQYF.

The V and J genes are TRBV4-1 and TRBJ2-7, with D possibly TRBD1 on 6 matching bases. Germline CDR1 reads MGHRA; CDR2 reads YSYEKL. The V end was cut by 4 bases, the J end by 1 base, with 14 bases between. This CDR3 contains 15 residues. In DNA, the CDR3 is TGCGCCAGCAGCCGCTTGTTACAGGGATCCTACGAGCAGTACTTC. Residues: CASSRLLQGSYEQYF.

V is TRBV29-1 and J is TRBJ1-1, with unresolved D. The CDR3 sequence is 13 residues long. From germline, CDR1 is SQVTM and CDR2 ANQGSEA. V was clipped by 7 bases and J by 0 bases, with 12 bases between them. The CDR3 DNA is TGCAGCGCTGAGAGACACCTGAACACTGAAGCTTTCTTT. It yields the protein CSAERHLNTEAFF.

The chain employs TRBV29-1 and TRBJ2-7; D call uncertain. Germline-derived CDR1 and CDR2 are SQVTM and ANQGSEA. This CDR3 region has 12 residues. Trimming took off 5 bases at V and 2 bases at J, with 10 bases between the two ends. The CDR3 loop is CSVRSPTYEQYF. CDR3 in DNA: TGCAGCGTTAGGAGCCCCACCTACGAGCAGTACTTC.

The V and J genes are TRBV4-1 and TRBJ2-5, with D possibly matching TRBD2 (5 bases). V dropped 2 bases and J dropped 7 bases, with 8 bases sitting between them. This CDR3 is 12 amino acids long. From germline, CDR1 is MGHRA and CDR2 YSYEKL. CDR3 residues: CASSQPRGTQYF. The CDR3 region has the DNA TGCGCCAGCAGCCAACCCCGGGGGACCCAGTACTTC.